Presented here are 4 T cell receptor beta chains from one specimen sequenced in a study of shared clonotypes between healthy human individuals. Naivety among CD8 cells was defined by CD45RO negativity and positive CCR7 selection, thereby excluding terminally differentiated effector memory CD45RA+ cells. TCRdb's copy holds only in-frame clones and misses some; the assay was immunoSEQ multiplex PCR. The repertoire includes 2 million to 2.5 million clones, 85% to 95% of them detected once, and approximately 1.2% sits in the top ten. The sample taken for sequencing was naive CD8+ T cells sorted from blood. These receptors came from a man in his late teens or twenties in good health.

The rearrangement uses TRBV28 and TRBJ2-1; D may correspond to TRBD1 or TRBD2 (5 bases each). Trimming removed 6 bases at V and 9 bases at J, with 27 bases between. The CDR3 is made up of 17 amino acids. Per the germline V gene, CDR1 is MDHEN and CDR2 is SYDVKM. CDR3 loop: CASRLEGPVYRHGEQFF. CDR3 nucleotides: TGTGCCAGCAGACTCGAGGGGCCAGTATATAGGCATGGTGAGCAGTTCTTC.

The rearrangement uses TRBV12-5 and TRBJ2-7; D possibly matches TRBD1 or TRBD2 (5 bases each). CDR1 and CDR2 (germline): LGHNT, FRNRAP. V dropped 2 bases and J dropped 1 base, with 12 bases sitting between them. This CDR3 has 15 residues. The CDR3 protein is CASGLFEGRSYEQYF. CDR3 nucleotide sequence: TGTGCTAGTGGTTTGTTCGAGGGACGTTCCTACGAGCAGTACTTC.

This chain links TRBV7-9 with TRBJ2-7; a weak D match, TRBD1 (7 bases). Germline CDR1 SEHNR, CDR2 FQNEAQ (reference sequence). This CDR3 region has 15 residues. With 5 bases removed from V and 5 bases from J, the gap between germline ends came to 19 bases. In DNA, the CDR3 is TGTGCCAGCAGCAGACAGGGACGGGACTGGGACGAGCAGTACTTC. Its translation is CASSRQGRDWDEQYF.

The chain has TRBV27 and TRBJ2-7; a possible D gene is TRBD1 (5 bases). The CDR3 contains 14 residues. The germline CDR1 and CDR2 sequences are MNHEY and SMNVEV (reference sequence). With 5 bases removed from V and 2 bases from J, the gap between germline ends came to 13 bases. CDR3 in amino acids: CASSVAGIPYEQYF. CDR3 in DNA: TGTGCCAGCAGTGTTGCAGGGATCCCCTACGAGCAGTACTTC.